Listed here are 10 T cell receptor beta chains from one sample, sequenced in a study of chronic HIV infection and antiretroviral therapy. TCRdb recomputed calls from the 5' RACE reads with MiXCR, one row per CDR3 protein. The sample holds tens of thousands of distinct CDR3 sequences, 8.2% seen once. Sequencing was done on a sample of peripheral blood. The source of these receptors is an adult who had HIV and had not received antiretroviral therapy, or was an uninfected healthy control (not recorded which).

This clonotype was recorded at least ten times. The rearrangement uses TRBV2 and TRBJ2-3; D ambiguous. The CDR3 is 16 residues long. Germline CDR1 SNHLY, CDR2 FYNNEI. Trimming left V 5 bases short and J 2 bases short, with 17 bases between. CDR3 loop: CASSLGQQRLTDTQYF. In nucleotides, the CDR3 is TGTGCCAGCAGTTTAGGCCAACAAAGACTCACAGATACGCAGTATTTT.

This clonotype was detected only a few times. The genes are TRBV2 and TRBJ2-4; D possibly corresponds to TRBD2 (6 bases). There are 14 residues in the CDR3. Germline loops: CDR1 SNHLY, CDR2 FYNNEI. Trimming shortened V by 4 bases and J by 5 bases, and 12 bases separated the two germline ends. For the CDR3, the DNA is TGTGCCAGCAGTGCCGGGGGAGGTGAAAACATTCAGTACTTC. This gives the protein CASSAGGGENIQYF.

This clonotype came up a few times. J is TRBJ2-1 and V is TRBV20-1, with TRBD2 identical over 9 bases. From germline, CDR1 is DFQATT and CDR2 SNEGSKA (reference sequence). J was trimmed by 5 bases and V by 2 bases; bases with no gene match: 4. This CDR3 region has 14 residues. This CDR3 is CSARFSGGHNEQFF. The CDR3 region has the DNA TGCAGTGCTAGATTTAGCGGGGGCCACAATGAGCAGTTCTTC.

This clonotype was observed a few times. The chain combines TRBV28 with TRBJ1-6; D not resolved. The V and J ends lost 2 bases and 9 bases respectively, with 20 bases between them. Germline values: CDR1 MDHEN, CDR2 SYDVKM. There are 17 residues in the CDR3. The CDR3 region has the DNA TGTGCCAGCAGTTTAAGGTCGGGCTATGCTGGGGTTTCACCCCTCCACTTT. It codes for CASSLRSGYAGVSPLHF.

The rearrangement links TRBV28 to TRBJ2-3; 8 bases are a match to TRBD1. Germline trimming cut 6 bases from V and 1 base from J; bases unmatched to any gene: 9. Looked up from germline, CDR1 is MDHEN and CDR2 is SYDVKM. The CDR3 covers 16 residues. CDR3 DNA sequence: TGTGCCAGCAGCTCCCCCGACAGGGGAGGCACAGATACGCAGTATTTT. Translation gives CASSSPDRGGTDTQYF. Complete variable domain (other parts from reference TRBV28 and TRBJ2-3): DVKVTQSSRYLVKRTGEKVFLECVQDMDHENMFWYRQDPGLGLRLIYFSYDVKMKEKGDIPEGYSVSREKKERFSLILESASTNQTSMYLCASSSPDRGGTDTQYFGPGTRLTVL.

The V call is TRBV10-3, the J call TRBJ2-3, with TRBD2 identical over 9 bases. V lost 4 bases, J lost 0 bases, and 2 bases stayed unmatched. The CDR3 sequence is 15 residues long. Germline-derived CDR1 and CDR2 are ENHRY and SYGVKD. The CDR3 DNA reads as TGTGCCATCAGTGGCACTAGCGGGAGCACAGATACGCAGTATTTT. Amino acids: CAISGTSGSTDTQYF.

This clonotype was observed a handful of times. This chain joins TRBV27 and TRBJ2-7, with 12 bases identical to TRBD2. Per the germline V gene, CDR1 is MNHEY and CDR2 is SMNVEV (reference sequence). The CDR3 loop spans 14 amino acids. The ends lost 4 bases at V and 2 bases at J; junction bases unmatched: 0. CDR3 amino acids: CASSSSGRAYEQYF. The CDR3 DNA follows: TGTGCCAGCAGTTCTAGCGGGAGGGCCTACGAGCAGTACTTC.

This clonotype has a handful of counts. The V gene is TRBV29-1, the J gene TRBJ2-3; 8 nucleotides match TRBD2. Germline values: CDR1 SQVTM, CDR2 ANQGSEA. Losses at the gene ends were 3 bases for V and 3 bases for J; bases not matched to a gene: 5. CDR3 length: 14 residues. The CDR3 reads CSVDLREVTDTQYF. The CDR3 DNA is TGCAGCGTTGATCTGCGGGAGGTGACAGATACGCAGTATTTT.

This clonotype was seen at least ten times. The rearrangement joins TRBV9 to TRBJ1-2; the D is unclear. Trimming removed 3 bases at V and 4 bases at J, with 13 bases between. This CDR3 has 14 residues. Germline CDR1 reads SGDLS; CDR2 reads YYNGEE. Here the CDR3 DNA reads TGTGCCAGCAGCGGAAGTACGCTGGGCTATGGCTACACCTTC. Translating it yields CASSGSTLGYGYTF.

This clonotype was found many times. This chain connects TRBV4-1 to TRBJ2-7; 7 nucleotides align to TRBD2. CDR1 is MGHRA and CDR2 is YSYEKL in the germline V gene. The length of the CDR3 is 14 residues. Trimming took 0 bases from V and 7 from J; bases not matched to a gene: 6. The CDR3 sequence is CASSQDPSGSEQYF. The CDR3 DNA is TGCGCCAGCAGCCAAGATCCTAGCGGATCAGAGCAGTACTTC.